The T cell receptor beta chain under discussion was sequenced for a study of blood T cell repertoires in COVID-19. Sequencing was performed with immunoSEQ multiplex PCR; in TCRdb, only in-frame clones are kept and a portion is missing. Found here are about 7,200 clones, 80% to 90% of them singletons; the top ten hold 8.5%. CDR1 and CDR2 (germline): SGHVS, FNYEAQ. CDR3 length: 16 residues. V trimming: 5 bases; J trimming: 4 bases; junction bases outside the gene matches: 11. Sequenced sample: peripheral blood. The J gene is TRBJ2-1, the V gene TRBV7-6; 7 nucleotides agree with TRBD2. The sequence derives from a human donor in a cohort sampled during active COVID-19. The donor label of this sample is uncertain. Here the CDR3 reads CASSPLSGTIYNEQFF. The CDR3 DNA follows: TGTGCCAGCAGCCCGTTAAGCGGGACGATATACAATGAGCAGTTCTTC.